In this sample, the clone carrying this T cell receptor (beta chain) turned up many times. The antigen is unknown. Aged about 6 to 100, donors were systemically healthy Caucasians from Russia. These data come from a study of blood T cells in healthy people across ages. The germline gives CDR1 ENHRY, CDR2 SYGVKD. Trimming removed 2 bases from V and 0 bases from J, with 14 bases in between. The length of the CDR3 is 16 residues. A J-beta primer mix and a sample-barcoded 5' primer were used in a second PCR of about 7 to 12 cycles. Each cDNA molecule received a tag from a template-switch adaptor that had 12 random nucleotides. One entry per CDR3 protein results from TCRdb running MiXCR on the 5' RACE reads. The table lists 700,000 to 850,000 distinct CDR3 sequences, under 40% of them singletons. Study results and caveats: Among long-lived donors, naive CD4+ cells were more numerous and diversity higher than in aged donors. Per million T cells, TCR beta diversity dropped about linearly as age rose.

Sequenced sample: blood. This TCR was recovered from a man in his late teens or twenties in good health. The chain combines TRBV10-3 with TRBJ2-7; D not resolved. The CDR3 region has the DNA TGTGCCATCAGTGAGAAAGCAGTAGAGGACTCCTACGAGCAGTACTTC. Translated: CAISEKAVEDSYEQYF.